This T cell receptor (beta chain) was recovered during a study of long-term antiretroviral therapy in people with HIV. General study findings and limits: No data were available on ART adherence, viral resistance or therapy changes.

A note on this clone: Its antigen remains unknown.

Survey-level resolution applied to immunoSEQ assay v3.0. The repertoire was sequenced with immunoSEQ multiplex PCR; TCRdb's copy has only in-frame clones and lacks some. This table has approximately 26,000 clones, approximately 79% appearing once. Per donor, a minimum of one pre-ART and a minimum of two post-ART PBMC samples were available. The CDR3 contains 12 residues. Germline V gene data show CDR1 as SGHDT and CDR2 as YYEEEE. V lost 4 bases to trimming and J lost 5 bases, with 6 bases between them. V gene TRBV5-6 combines with J gene TRBJ2-2, with TRBD2 as a possible D gene (5 bases). The sample here was unsorted PBMCs, taken 1.2 years after starting antiretroviral therapy. The source of this sequence is a woman aged 40 to 50 with HIV. CDR3 bases: TGTGCCAGCAGCCCGGGGACCGGGGAGCTGTTTTTT. It yields the protein CASSPGTGELFF.